The 11 T cell receptor beta chains below all came from one sample that was sequenced in a study of T cell clonality in common variable immunodeficiency. Using immunoSEQ multiplex PCR, the repertoire was profiled, and TCRdb retains in-frame clones only, with some absent. The sample holds some 38,000 clones, and no clone turns up only once. Sequences were obtained from peripheral blood mononuclear cells. These TCRs come from a person between 18 and 75 years old in good health.

This clone was observed many times. The read ends 3 residues early relative to the CDR3; the germline J gene fills the gap. The chain employs TRBV11-2 and TRBJ1-1, with unresolved D. Germline loops: CDR1 SGHAT, CDR2 FQNNGV. The length of the CDR3 is 14 residues. The covered CDR3 bases are TGTGCCAGCAGCTTAGAGGGGATTGGAAGCGGA. Residues: CASSLEGIGSG. The CDR3 in its entirety is CASSLEGIGSGAFF.

This clone has a count of ten or more. Sequencing ends 3 residues short of the CDR3 end; the germline J gene provides the rest. This sequence joins TRBV18 and TRBJ2-3, with 7 bases matching TRBD1. CDR3 length: 14 residues. The J segment lost 1 base and the V segment lost 5 bases, leaving 3 bases of the junction unmatched. Germline V CDR1 and CDR2: KGHSH, LQKENI. The CDR3 sequence is CASSSGQGTDTQYF. The sequenced part of the CDR3 DNA is TGTGCCAGCTCATCCGGACAGGGCACAGATACG. The full variable domain, in which reference TRBV18 and TRBJ2-3 provide the parts outside the CDR3, is NAGVMQNPRHLVRRRGQEARLRCSPMKGHSHVYWYRQLPEEGLKFMVYLQKENIIDESGMPKERFSAEFPKEGPSILRIQQVVRGDSAAYFCASSSGQGTDTQYFGPGTRLTVL.

Ten or more counts support this clone. From the germline J gene comes the end of the CDR3, since the read stops 3 residues before it. V usage is TRBV10-3 and J usage is TRBJ2-5; D might be TRBD2 (6 bases). Germline lookup yields CDR1 ENHRY and CDR2 SYGVKD. Trimming stripped 2 bases from V and 4 bases from J, with 14 bases between. This CDR3 region has 15 residues. The CDR3 DNA, read in part, is TGTGCCATCAGTGAGGGGACTGAGGCAGGAGAGACC. Encoded protein: CAISEGTEAGET. The whole CDR3 sequence is CAISEGTEAGETQYF.

This clone was seen ten or more times. Read coverage stops 3 residues before the CDR3 terminus; the germline J gene supplies the remainder. This chain uses TRBV19 with TRBJ2-3, with D possibly being TRBD1 (5 bases). Germline loops: CDR1 LNHDA, CDR2 SQIVND (reference sequence). CDR3 size: 14 residues. With 6 bases removed from V and 1 base from J, the gap between germline ends came to 11 bases. The CDR3 loop is CASRTLQGTDTQYF. The CDR3 bases that were read are TGTGCCAGTAGGACTCTACAGGGCACAGATACG.

At least ten counts were recorded for this clone. The read stops 3 residues short of the end of the CDR3; the missing end is completed from the germline J gene. This chain links TRBV6-2 or TRBV6-3 with TRBJ2-1, with D maybe TRBD2 (5 bases). Germline V gene lookup returns CDR1 MNHEY and CDR2 SVGEGT. The CDR3 runs 15 residues. The germline V and J ends were trimmed by 3 bases and 6 bases, with 15 bases remaining between them. CDR3 in amino acids: CASSYHAGLTNEQFF. The part of the CDR3 DNA that was read is TGTGCCAGCAGTTATCACGCGGGCCTCACCAATGAG.

This clone was counted ten times or more. The CDR3 region is CASSFRDTSYEQYF. The part of the CDR3 DNA that was read is TGCGCCAGCAGCTTCCGGGACACCTCCTACGAG. V and J are TRBV5-1 and TRBJ2-7, with a tentative D call TRBD1 (6 bases). The read gets to within 3 residues of the CDR3 end, and the germline J gene fills in the rest. Germline V gives CDR1 SGHRS, CDR2 YFSETQ. Trimming took off 2 bases at V and 0 bases at J, with 9 bases between the two ends. CDR3 size: 14 residues.

This clone was found many times. The read falls 3 residues short of the CDR3 end, and the missing part is taken from the germline J gene. The J gene is TRBJ1-1, the V gene TRBV10-3; tentatively, D is TRBD1 (5 bases). Germline V gene lookup returns CDR1 ENHRY and CDR2 SYGVKD. The CDR3 length is 13 residues. Trimming removed 0 bases from V and 4 bases from J, with 6 bases in between. The CDR3 protein is CAISESTATEAFF. The DNA read from the CDR3 is TGTGCCATCAGTGAGTCGACAGCCACTGAA.

This clone appeared many times. The read stops 3 residues short of the end of the CDR3; the missing end is completed from the germline J gene. This chain uses TRBV4-2 with TRBJ1-2, with 8 positions matching TRBD1. Germline loops: CDR1 LGHNA, CDR2 YNFKEQ. The CDR3 has 19 amino acids. V shed 0 bases, J shed 0 bases, and the junction held 12 bases outside the gene matches. CDR3 bases read: TGTGCCAGCAGCCAAGATCGGGCAGGGGGCCCTCGGACTAACTATGGC. Translated, it gives CASSQDRAGGPRTNYG. The complete CDR3 sequence is CASSQDRAGGPRTNYGYTF.

At least ten counts were recorded for this clone. The observed sequence ends 3 residues before the CDR3 terminus, with the missing tail filled in from the germline J gene. This CDR3 is also generated by other DNA sequences in the sample. The chain is built from TRBV5-6 and TRBJ1-1; D might be TRBD1 (5 bases). The germline CDR1 and CDR2 sequences are SGHDT and YYEEEE. Between the trimmed V and J ends, which lost 1 base and 1 base, there was a span of 5 bases. The CDR3 has 13 residues. The sequenced CDR3 bases are TGTGCCAGCAGCTTGAGGGGGAACACTGAA. Encoded protein: CASSLRGNTE. The full CDR3 reads CASSLRGNTEAFF.

This clone was counted at least ten times. The read comes to an end 3 residues before the CDR3 does, leaving the germline J gene to fill in the end. The chain employs TRBV5-5 and TRBJ2-1; 7 nucleotides align to TRBD2. This CDR3 is built from 15 residues. Germline V gives CDR1 SGHKS, CDR2 YYEKEE (reference sequence). V gave up 4 bases and J gave up 5 bases; unmatched junction bases: 9. The CDR3 sequence: CASSPGLVFDNEQFF. Incomplete CDR3 DNA: TGTGCCAGCAGCCCCGGACTAGTCTTCGACAATGAG.

There are many counts of this clone. The CDR3 extends 3 residues past the end of the read, so its final part is completed from the germline J gene. The rearrangement uses TRBV11-2 and TRBJ2-7; D is possibly TRBD2 (6 bases). This CDR3 spans 15 amino acids. The V gene's germline CDR1 is SGHAT and CDR2 FQNNGV. The ends were cut back, 5 bases at V and 6 bases at J, with 20 bases in the middle. The DNA read from the CDR3 is TGTGCCAGCAGCCCCGGGACCGCCGCCGGGGGCGAG. Translating gives CASSPGTAAGGE. From start to end, the CDR3 is CASSPGTAAGGEQYF.